This T cell receptor (beta chain) was sequenced during a study of blood T cell repertoires in COVID-19. For the study at large: The samples span acute and convalescent COVID-19 from the United States, Italy and Spain. In each case, the material was cDNA or gDNA derived from T cells, B-cell-depleted T cells, or PBMCs.

Sequencing was performed with immunoSEQ multiplex PCR; in TCRdb, only in-frame clones are kept and a portion is missing. Of over 45,000 clones in the sample, about nine tenths were seen once. The CDR3 is 13 amino acids. After removal of 3 bases from V and 7 bases from J, the junction contained 6 bases not matched to a gene. CDR1 and CDR2 (germline): SGHDT, YYEEEE. Sequencing used peripheral blood. The J gene is TRBJ1-1, the V gene TRBV5-6; TRBD1 matches 7 bases. The source is a man aged 55 to 70 with active COVID-19. DNA of the CDR3: TGTGCCAGCAGCTACGACAGGGTAGGTGAAGCTTTCTTT. Translated, it gives CASSYDRVGEAFF.